This T cell receptor (beta chain) originates from a study of blood T cell repertoires in COVID-19. In the authors' methods: Using reference gene primer amplification, nucleated cell counts were estimated. Some clones are missing from TCRdb's copy, which holds only in-frame ones; the method was immunoSEQ multiplex PCR. D and trimming were read from the DNA, whereas the V and J calls and clone size are those reported in that table. The sample consists of roughly 190,000 clones, roughly 87% of them appearing once. V lost 4 bases, J lost 5 bases, and 11 bases lay in between. Germline assignment: CDR1 SGHDN and CDR2 FVKESK. CDR3 length: 14 residues.

The TCR sequence derives from a woman aged 55-75 years with COVID-19, enrolled during active disease. Input material: peripheral blood. The chain combines TRBV14 with TRBJ1-4; the D gene is possibly TRBD1 (6 bases). The CDR3 nucleotides are TGTGCCAGCAGCCGCAGGGGCTACAATGAAAAACTGTTTTTT. Translation: CASSRRGYNEKLFF.